These 14 T cell receptor beta chains originate from one sample sequenced in a study of blood T cell repertoires in COVID-19. Libraries were prepared by immunoSEQ multiplex PCR; TCRdb keeps only in-frame clonotypes and omits some of them. The repertoire consists of fewer than 200,000 clones, with 79% occurring once and the leading ten covering 7% to 10%. Source material: peripheral blood. These receptors were obtained from a woman aged 60-70 years with COVID-19, enrolled during active disease.

The CDR3 region is CASSLQQGTDTQYF. The CDR3 coding sequence is TGTGCCAGCAGCCTTCAACAGGGGACAGATACGCAGTATTTT. The rearrangement uses TRBV3-1 (or the pseudogene TRBV3-2) and TRBJ2-3; 7 bases align to TRBD1. The CDR3 consists of 14 residues. The ends lost 4 bases at V and 3 bases at J; junction bases unmatched: 4. The V gene's germline CDR1 is LGHDT and CDR2 YNNKEL (reference sequence).

This chain connects TRBV7-9 to TRBJ1-4; weak D call: TRBD1 (5 bases). The CDR3 runs 16 residues. Deletions cut 4 bases from V and 2 bases from J, with 14 bases between. Per the germline V gene, CDR1 is SEHNR and CDR2 is FQNEAQ (reference sequence). The DNA of the CDR3 is TGTGCCAGCAGCTCCCTAGGGGAGGCGACTAATGAAAAACTGTTTTTT. Amino acid sequence: CASSSLGEATNEKLFF.

The chain links TRBV11-3 to TRBJ2-3; TRBD2 matches 10 bases. This CDR3 is built from 16 residues. J gave up 7 bases and V 4 bases, and 11 bases lay outside the gene matches. CDR1 and CDR2 from the germline V gene are SGHNT and YENEEA. CDR3 sequence: CASSSGRLAGVNTQYF. The CDR3 DNA follows: TGTGCCAGCAGCTCAGGGCGGCTAGCGGGAGTCAATACGCAGTATTTT.

This chain links TRBV5-4 with TRBJ2-7, with TRBD2 identical over 10 bases. V shed 4 bases, J shed 2 bases, and the junction held 12 bases outside the gene matches. In germline, CDR1 is SGHNT, CDR2 YYREEE (reference sequence). The CDR3 consists of 17 residues. CDR3 coding DNA: TGTGCCAGCAGCGTGGGCCGGGGACTAGCGACTGCCTACGAGCAGTACTTC. Protein: CASSVGRGLATAYEQYF.

The rearrangement uses TRBV24-1 and TRBJ1-3, with TRBD1 as a possible D gene (5 bases). Germline values: CDR1 KGHDR, CDR2 SFDVKD. The CDR3 is made up of 15 amino acids. Trimming took off 1 base at V and 2 bases at J, with 8 bases between the two ends. CDR3: CATSDLEQAGNTIYF. Written as DNA, the CDR3 is TGTGCCACCAGTGATTTAGAACAGGCTGGAAACACCATATATTTT.

The chain has TRBV5-5 and TRBJ2-1; tentatively, D is TRBD1 (5 bases). The CDR3 consists of 13 residues. Germline assignment: CDR1 SGHKS and CDR2 YYEKEE (reference sequence). The ends were cut back, 4 bases at V and 3 bases at J, with 8 bases in the middle. The DNA for the CDR3 is TGTGCCAGCAGCCCAGGGAACTACAATGAGCAGTTCTTC. This codes for CASSPGNYNEQFF.

The chain couples TRBV20-1 to TRBJ2-5; D is unresolved. CDR3 length: 14 residues. The germline V gene encodes CDR1 DFQATT and CDR2 SNEGSKA (reference sequence). Trimming pared 3 bases from V and 1 base from J, leaving 12 bases between. In DNA, the CDR3 is TGCAGTGCTAGTGGTGCTGGCAGCCAAGAGACCCAGTACTTC. This translates into CSASGAGSQETQYF.

The chain employs TRBV7-2 and TRBJ1-3, with D hard to call. The CDR3 contains 15 residues. Deletions cut 5 bases from V and 0 bases from J, with 11 bases between. Germline CDR1 reads SGHTA; CDR2 reads FQGNSA. The CDR3 is CASSVMTHSGNTIYF. The CDR3 nucleotides are TGTGCCAGCAGCGTAATGACTCACTCTGGAAACACCATATATTTT.

This clone was recorded a few times. The chain is built from TRBV19 and TRBJ1-5; D is ambiguous. The germline gives CDR1 LNHDA, CDR2 SQIVND (reference sequence). The germline V and J ends were trimmed by 6 bases and 0 bases, with 12 bases remaining between them. The CDR3 consists of 15 residues. CDR3 region: CASSLGGLSNQPQHF. As DNA, the CDR3 is TGTGCCAGTAGCCTAGGAGGTCTTAGCAATCAGCCCCAGCATTTT.

J is TRBJ1-5 and V is TRBV7-2; a possible D gene is TRBD1 (5 bases). The CDR3 spans 15 residues. Germline V gene lookup returns CDR1 SGHTA and CDR2 FQGNSA. V gave up 2 bases and J gave up 0 bases, with 8 bases separating them. The CDR3 DNA is TGTGCCAGCAGCTTAATGGGGCTTAGCAATCAGCCCCAGCATTTT. Translating it yields CASSLMGLSNQPQHF.

The chain employs TRBV19 and TRBJ1-6; D perhaps matches TRBD1 (5 bases). This CDR3 is built from 13 residues. With 6 bases removed from V and 10 bases from J, the gap between germline ends came to 13 bases. Germline assignment: CDR1 LNHDA and CDR2 SQIVND (reference sequence). The CDR3 spells CASSQIKGSPLHF. In DNA, the CDR3 is TGTGCCAGTAGCCAGATCAAGGGGTCACCCCTCCACTTT. Using reference TRBV19 and TRBJ1-6 for the parts outside the CDR3, the full variable domain is DGGITQSPKYLFRKEGQNVTLSCEQNLNHDAMYWYRQDPGQGLRLIYYSQIVNDFQKGDIAEGYSVSREKKESFPLTVTSAQKNPTAFYLCASSQIKGSPLHFGNGTRLTVT.

A word on this clone: Other DNA sequences within the sample encode an identical CDR3. This chain uses TRBV19 with TRBJ1-5; possible D gene TRBD1, 5 bases. The CDR3 runs to 14 residues. V was shortened by 4 bases and J by 5 bases, with 12 bases between the two germline ends. Germline values: CDR1 LNHDA, CDR2 SQIVND (reference sequence). The CDR3 sequence: CASSTRGRDQPQHF. The DNA for the CDR3 is TGTGCCAGTAGTACCCGAGGCAGGGATCAGCCCCAGCATTTT.

The V and J genes are TRBV7-8 and TRBJ2-7; maybe TRBD1 (6 bases). The CDR3 length is 15 residues. Per germline, CDR1 SGHVS and CDR2 FQNEAQ. The germline V and J ends were trimmed by 5 bases and 0 bases, with 14 bases remaining between them. The CDR3 sequence is CASSREGQTSYEQYV. In DNA form, the CDR3 reads TGTGCCAGCAGCCGCGAAGGACAGACCTCCTACGAGCAGTACGTC.

This clone was recorded only once. The gene calls are TRBV18 and TRBJ2-7; 13 bases agree with TRBD2. CDR1 KGHSH and CDR2 LQKENI come from the germline V gene. The V gene end was trimmed by 3 bases and the J gene end by 3 bases; junction bases not matched to a gene: 2. This CDR3 is 15 amino acids long. The CDR3 is CASSPWTSGSYEQYF. The DNA for the CDR3 is TGTGCCAGCTCACCGTGGACTAGCGGGAGCTACGAGCAGTACTTC.